The rows below give T cell receptor beta chains drawn from one sample of a study of blood T cell repertoires in COVID-19. Assay used: immunoSEQ multiplex PCR; TCRdb lists only in-frame clones, some missing. The table has about 310,000 clones, 89% seen once. Material for sequencing was PBMCs or T cells enriched from blood (not recorded which). All receptors come from a woman in her 40s who had recovered from COVID-19. The conserved cysteine and the conserved F or W are not part of the CDR3 here. Fields, in order: CDR3 length, J gene, clone size, V gene, CDR3 protein. Clone size, where shown, is once, few, many, or a class for clones that have expanded.

len: 14
j_gene: TRBJ1-1
abundance: once
v_gene: TRBV10-3
CDR3aa: AISGIDVATNTEAF

len: 16
j_gene: TRBJ1-5
abundance: .
v_gene: TRBV21-1
CDR3aa: ASSKVRDSSPSNQPQH

len: 11
j_gene: TRBJ2-1
abundance: .
v_gene: TRBV27
CDR3aa: ASSLSQFREQF

len: 14
j_gene: TRBJ2-5
abundance: .
v_gene: TRBV15
CDR3aa: ATSRDKLAGRETQY

len: 10
j_gene: TRBJ2-3
abundance: few
v_gene: TRBV7-6
CDR3aa: ASSLPQDTQY

len: 16
j_gene: TRBJ2-3
abundance: .
v_gene: TRBV10-3
CDR3aa: AISEFDLLAGNTDTQY

len: 13
j_gene: TRBJ2-7
abundance: .
v_gene: TRBV19
CDR3aa: ASSDQGARIYEQY

len: 16
j_gene: TRBJ2-3
abundance: .
v_gene: TRBV28
CDR3aa: ASSLFLAGEGGTDTQY

len: 13
j_gene: TRBJ2-2
abundance: .
v_gene: TRBV6-5
CDR3aa: ASSLQGATRGELF

len: 12
j_gene: TRBJ2-2
abundance: .
v_gene: TRBV6-1
CDR3aa: ASSDGTLVRELF

len: 11
j_gene: TRBJ1-1
abundance: .
v_gene: TRBV29-1
CDR3aa: SVNRGMNTEAF

len: 12
j_gene: TRBJ1-1
abundance: .
v_gene: TRBV6-1
CDR3aa: ASSDIRQSTEAF

len: 15
j_gene: TRBJ1-6
abundance: .
v_gene: TRBV7-9
CDR3aa: ASSPPFWDRVNSPLH

len: 13
j_gene: TRBJ2-1
abundance: .
v_gene: TRBV5-4
CDR3aa: ASSSGQAMYNEQF

len: 12
j_gene: TRBJ1-3
abundance: .
v_gene: TRBV11-1
CDR3aa: ASSLPFSGNTIY

len: 11
j_gene: TRBJ1-1
abundance: .
v_gene: TRBV2
CDR3aa: ASSSRVNTEAF